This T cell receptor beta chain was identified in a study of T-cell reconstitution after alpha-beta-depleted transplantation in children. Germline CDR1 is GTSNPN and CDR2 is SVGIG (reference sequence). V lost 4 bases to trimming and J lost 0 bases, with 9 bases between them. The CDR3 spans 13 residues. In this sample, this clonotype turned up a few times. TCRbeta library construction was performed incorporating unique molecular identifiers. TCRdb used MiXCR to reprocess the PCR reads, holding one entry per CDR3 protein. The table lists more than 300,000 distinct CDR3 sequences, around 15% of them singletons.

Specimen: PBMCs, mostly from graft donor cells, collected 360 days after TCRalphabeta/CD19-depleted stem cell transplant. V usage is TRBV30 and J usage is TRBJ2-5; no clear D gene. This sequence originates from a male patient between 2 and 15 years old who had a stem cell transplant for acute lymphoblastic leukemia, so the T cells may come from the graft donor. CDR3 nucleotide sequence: TGTGCCTGGATGAGACTGCACCAAGAGACCCAGTACTTC. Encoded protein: CAWMRLHQETQYF.